This T cell receptor (beta chain) was recovered during a study of blood T cell repertoires in COVID-19. Study background: T cells, B-cell-depleted T cells, or PBMCs provided the cDNA or gDNA that served as material.

As originally analysed: Reference gene primer amplification gave estimated nucleated cell counts. Clones were read by immunoSEQ multiplex PCR, and TCRdb kept only the in-frame ones, dropping some. That table is the source of V, J and clone size, and D and trimming were worked out from the DNA. The sample carries 200,000 to 250,000 clones, 70% to 85% recorded once. Participant ages covered roughly 18 to 89 years across 20 to 30 US areas. The CDR3 totals 13 residues. With 7 bases clipped from V and 8 bases from J, the junction kept 5 bases outside the gene matches. Germline lookup yields CDR1 MNHEY and CDR2 SMNVEV (reference sequence).

The sequence was collected from a woman in her fifties or sixties who had recovered from COVID-19. The material sequenced was PBMCs or T cells enriched from blood (not recorded which). The J gene is TRBJ2-1, the V gene TRBV27; 10 bases are shared with TRBD2. CDR3 coding DNA: TGTGCCAGCACCGTAGCGGGGGGTGATGAGCAGTTCTTC. Protein: CASTVAGGDEQFF.